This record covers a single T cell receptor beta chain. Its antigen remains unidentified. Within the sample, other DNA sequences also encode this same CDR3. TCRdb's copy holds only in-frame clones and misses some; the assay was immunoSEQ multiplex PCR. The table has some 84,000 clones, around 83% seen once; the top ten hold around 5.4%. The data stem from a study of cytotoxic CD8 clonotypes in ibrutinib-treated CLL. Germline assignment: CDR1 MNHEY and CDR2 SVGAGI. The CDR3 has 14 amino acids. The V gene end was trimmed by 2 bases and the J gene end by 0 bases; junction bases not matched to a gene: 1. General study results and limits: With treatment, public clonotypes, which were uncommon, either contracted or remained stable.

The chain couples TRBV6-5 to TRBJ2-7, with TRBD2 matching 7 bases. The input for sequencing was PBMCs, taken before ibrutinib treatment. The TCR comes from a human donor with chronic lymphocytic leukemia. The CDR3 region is CASSYGRGSYEQYF. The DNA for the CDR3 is TGTGCCAGCAGTTACGGGAGGGGCTCCTACGAGCAGTACTTC.